There are many counts of the clone carrying this TCR beta chain. Its antigen is as yet unknown. The TCR beta CDR3 regions underwent amplification using RNA transcripts as the source. In the first-round RT-PCR of the TCR CDR3, the HTBI primer set was used. TCRdb ran MiXCR on the multiplex PCR reads and lists one entry per CDR3 protein. The sample carries over 250,000 distinct CDR3 sequences, 25% to 30% recorded once. The sample belongs to a study of T cells in Graves' hyperthyroidism and ophthalmopathy. Whole-study findings and limits: Ophthalmopathy and stable hyperthyroidism were separated by a 13 V-J model.

Together with thyroid ultrasound, orbital computed tomography, serum thyroxine and TRAb, clinical symptoms were used for diagnoses. The blood sample predates any ophthalmopathy symptoms, coming from first hyperthyroidism diagnosis. This CDR3 region has 12 residues. Trimming took off 5 bases at V and 4 bases at J, with 6 bases between the two ends. Specimen: blood. The receptor was isolated from a man aged 40-49 years with Graves' hyperthyroidism that later progressed to Graves' ophthalmopathy. The rearrangement uses TRBV12-3 or TRBV12-4 and TRBJ1-5; D gene unclear. The CDR3 DNA is TGTGCCAGCAGTGAATCTAATCAGCCCCAGCATTTT. Translating gives CASSESNQPQHF.